These 17 T cell receptor beta chains were all obtained from the same sample, sequenced in a study of cytomegalovirus exposure and HLA in healthy donors. The primer mix had 60 Vbeta and 13 Jbeta primers. The table came from immunoSEQ multiplex PCR; TCRdb's copy has only in-frame clones and leaves some out. The sample shows 150,000 to 250,000 clones, about 81% of them seen only once. Sequencing used PBMCs. The origin of the receptors is a woman in her fifties or sixties in good health and CMV-seropositive.

This rearrangement joins TRBV2 to TRBJ2-5; D is perhaps TRBD1 (6 bases). V was clipped by 6 bases and J by 4 bases, with 12 bases between them. The germline V gene encodes CDR1 SNHLY and CDR2 FYNNEI. The CDR3 covers 13 residues. The CDR3 loop is CASSLQGRETQYF. DNA of the CDR3: TGTGCCAGCAGCTTACAGGGTCGAGAGACCCAGTACTTC.

The chain has TRBV2 and TRBJ2-2; a weak D match, TRBD1 (5 bases). The V end lost 5 bases, the J end lost 1 base, and 11 bases lay between the germline ends. Germline V gene data show CDR1 as SNHLY and CDR2 as FYNNEI. The CDR3 consists of 15 residues. Here the CDR3 reads CASSQGALNTGELFF. CDR3 nucleotide sequence: TGTGCCAGCAGTCAAGGGGCCTTGAACACCGGGGAGCTGTTTTTT.

The chain is built from TRBV6-6 and TRBJ2-2; the match to TRBD2 covers 9 bases. V was pared by 6 bases and J by 6 bases, with 8 bases of the junction left unmatched. The CDR3 sequence is 15 residues long. In germline, CDR1 is MNHNY, CDR2 SVGAGI (reference sequence). CDR3 nucleotides: TGTGCCAGCAGCTACCCGGGACTAGCTTCCGGGGAGCTGTTTTTT. Translation: CASSYPGLASGELFF.

This clone has only one observation. The J gene is TRBJ1-3, the V gene TRBV28; D is possibly TRBD1 (5 bases). CDR3 length: 16 amino acids. With 3 bases removed from V and 0 bases from J, the gap between germline ends came to 12 bases. CDR1 MDHEN and CDR2 SYDVKM come from the germline V gene. CDR3 sequence: CASSLGPGGSGNTIYF. For the CDR3, the DNA is TGTGCCAGCAGTTTGGGTCCCGGGGGCTCTGGAAACACCATATATTTT.

The chain employs TRBV5-6 and TRBJ2-2; D perhaps matches TRBD1 (6 bases). The germline V gene encodes CDR1 SGHDT and CDR2 YYEEEE. The CDR3 totals 15 residues. V lost 2 bases to trimming and J lost 3 bases, with 11 bases between them. The CDR3 DNA reads as TGTGCCAGCAGCTTAGGACAGTTACACACCGGGGAGCTGTTTTTT. Translated, it gives CASSLGQLHTGELFF.

There are a few counts of this clone. V usage is TRBV5-6 and J usage is TRBJ1-1; D unclear. Germline V gene sequence: CDR1 SGHDT, CDR2 YYEEEE. CDR3 length: 14 residues. V was pared by 0 bases and J by 4 bases, with 10 bases between. CDR3 loop: CASSLGSRLTEAFF. CDR3 DNA sequence: TGTGCCAGCAGCTTGGGATCCAGACTCACTGAAGCTTTCTTT.

The chain carries TRBV7-3 and TRBJ2-1; TRBD2 agrees at 13 bases. The CDR3 is made up of 15 amino acids. Germline V lookup: CDR1 SGHTA, CDR2 FQGTGA. The trim removed 4 bases at V and 6 bases at J, leaving 3 bases unmatched. The CDR3 protein is CASSSGLAGVNEQFF. For the CDR3, the DNA is TGTGCCAGCAGCTCTGGACTAGCGGGAGTCAATGAGCAGTTCTTC.

This clone was recorded only once. The chain links TRBV19 to TRBJ1-4; D possibly corresponds to TRBD1 (6 bases). Germline V gives CDR1 LNHDA, CDR2 SQIVND (reference sequence). V lost 8 bases and J 8 bases, leaving 15 bases between the germline ends. This CDR3 spans 13 amino acids. The CDR3 coding sequence is TGTGCCAGTCAGACAGGACGACTCGAAAAACTGTTTTTT. Encoded protein: CASQTGRLEKLFF.

This chain links TRBV2 with TRBJ2-3; 15 nucleotides match TRBD2. The V gene's germline CDR1 is SNHLY and CDR2 FYNNEI. The CDR3 totals 18 residues. V shed 5 bases, J shed 0 bases, and the junction held 6 bases outside the gene matches. CDR3 DNA: TGTGCCAGCAGTTTGGGACTAGCGGGAGGAACGAGCACAGATACGCAGTATTTT. Translation: CASSLGLAGGTSTDTQYF.

The rearrangement uses TRBV18 and TRBJ1-4, with a weak D call TRBD1 (5 bases). Deletions cut 3 bases from V and 8 bases from J, with 19 bases between. The germline gives CDR1 KGHSH, CDR2 LQKENI. The CDR3 is 16 amino acids. The CDR3 sequence is CASSPGGAGVEEKLFF. The CDR3 DNA sequence: TGTGCCAGCTCACCGGGAGGGGCCGGGGTGGAGGAAAAACTGTTTTTT.

The chain couples TRBV18 to TRBJ1-1; D is possibly TRBD1 (5 bases). From germline, CDR1 is KGHSH and CDR2 LQKENI. Between the trimmed V and J ends, which lost 3 bases and 4 bases, there was a span of 12 bases. The CDR3 sequence is 14 residues long. This CDR3 reads CASSPQGGSTEAFF. CDR3 sequence (DNA): TGTGCCAGCTCACCTCAGGGAGGGAGCACTGAAGCTTTCTTT.

V usage is TRBV7-2 and J usage is TRBJ2-1, with 9 positions matching TRBD1. The V segment lost 6 bases and the J segment 8 bases; nucleotides outside the gene matches: 11. The CDR3 is made up of 15 amino acids. CDR1 is SGHTA and CDR2 is FQGNSA in the germline V gene. The CDR3 nucleotides are TGTGCCAGCAGTAAACCGGGACAGGGTAAAGATGAGCAGTTCTTC. Translating gives CASSKPGQGKDEQFF. Combining the CDR3 with reference TRBV7-2 and TRBJ2-1 gives the whole variable domain GAGVSQSPSNKVTEKGKDVELRCDPISGHTALYWYRQSLGQGLEFLIYFQGNSAPDKSGLPSDRFSAERTGGSVSTLTIQRTQQEDSAVYLCASSKPGQGKDEQFFGPGTRLTVL.

The V call is TRBV5-1, the J call TRBJ2-5, with 9 bases that match TRBD2. The DNA end is more similar to TRBJ2-7, so the J call may be wrong. The CDR3 is 15 residues long. Germline V gene data show CDR1 as SGHRS and CDR2 as YFSETQ. CDR3 region: CASSLDAGGPYEQYF. The DNA of the CDR3 is TGCGCCAGCAGCTTGGATGCGGGGGGGCCCTACGAGCAGTACTTC.

The chain recombines TRBV6-5 with TRBJ2-4; TRBD1 matches 7 bases. The V gene end was trimmed by 4 bases and the J gene end by 11 bases; junction bases not matched to a gene: 11. Germline-derived CDR1 and CDR2 are MNHEY and SVGAGI. CDR3 size: 14 residues. The chain's CDR3 is CASSSPGKGAFQYF. The CDR3 nucleotides read TGTGCCAGCAGTTCCCCGGGAAAGGGGGCATTTCAGTACTTC.

The CDR3 sequence is CASSQTGGGRNEKLFF. CDR3 DNA sequence: TGTGCCAGCAGCCAGACTGGGGGGGGGCGGAATGAAAAACTGTTTTTT. This chain uses TRBV4-2 with TRBJ1-4, with D possibly being TRBD1 (6 bases). V was shortened by 3 bases and J by 5 bases, with 16 bases between the two germline ends. The CDR3 is made up of 16 amino acids. CDR1 and CDR2 from the germline V gene are LGHNA and YNFKEQ.

This clone turned up a few times. The gene calls are TRBV19 and TRBJ2-5; D is possibly TRBD2 (5 bases). Per germline, CDR1 LNHDA and CDR2 SQIVND (reference sequence). There are 13 residues in the CDR3. The V and J ends lost 6 bases and 4 bases respectively, with 12 bases between them. CDR3 protein: CASSTSEGETQYF. The CDR3 DNA is TGTGCCAGTAGCACCAGCGAGGGAGAGACCCAGTACTTC.

The J gene is TRBJ2-1, the V gene TRBV7-2; 12 bases match TRBD2. The CDR3 contains 17 residues. The germline CDR1 and CDR2 sequences are SGHTA and FQGNSA. J lost 5 bases, V lost 2 bases, and 7 bases had no gene match. The CDR3 loop is CASSLYRLAGVNNEQFF. The CDR3 nucleotides read TGTGCCAGCAGCTTATACCGACTAGCGGGAGTCAACAATGAGCAGTTCTTC. Drawing the rest from reference TRBV7-2 and TRBJ2-1, the complete variable domain is GAGVSQSPSNKVTEKGKDVELRCDPISGHTALYWYRQSLGQGLEFLIYFQGNSAPDKSGLPSDRFSAERTGGSVSTLTIQRTQQEDSAVYLCASSLYRLAGVNNEQFFGPGTRLTVL.